The source of this TCR beta chain is a study of beta chain features in type 1 diabetes. As to this clone: The target antigen is unknown.

All of the isolated RNA was reverse transcribed, so expressed TCRB transcripts were sequenced. TCRdb's copy holds only in-frame clones and misses some; the assay was immunoSEQ multiplex PCR. The data show 300,000 to 400,000 clones, with approximately 15% seen just once and 0.015% held by the top ten. Trimming cost V 1 base and J 7 bases; bases outside gene matches: 11. The CDR3 contains 16 residues. CDR1 is LNHNV and CDR2 is YYDKDF in the germline V gene (reference sequence). Study-wide results and caveats: TCRB CDR3s from Type 1 diabetes patients were moderately but significantly shorter in all four CD4+ subsets.

This clonotype was sampled from a woman under 30 with type 1 diabetes. V is TRBV15 and J is TRBJ2-7, with 9 bases fitting TRBD2. Material for sequencing was naive CD4+ T cells from blood. The CDR3 region is CATSRGGAGGPWEQYV. CDR3 nucleotides: TGTGCCACCAGCAGAGGTGGGGCGGGAGGGCCGTGGGAGCAGTACGTC.